Below are 4 T cell receptor beta chains sequenced from a single sample in a study of molecular identifiers for immune sequencing clone quantification. One entry per CDR3 protein, called by TCRdb with MiXCR from the PCR reads. This table holds about half a million distinct CDR3 sequences, about a fifth found once. Specimen: naive CD8+ T cells from blood, with Jurkat cell RNA spiked in. Subset denoted: FACS-sorted CD8+CD4-CCR7+CD45RA+ naive T cells. These receptors were obtained from a human donor in good health. Some libraries in this study had Jurkat cell RNA spiked in.

V is TRBV10-2 and J is TRBJ2-3; 10 bases are shared with TRBD2. After removal of 2 bases from V and 2 bases from J, the junction contained 4 bases not matched to a gene. The CDR3 runs 16 residues. Germline loops: CDR1 WSHSY, CDR2 SAAADI. The CDR3 DNA is TGCGCCAGCAGTGAGGGAGCGGGGGGGACCACAGATACGCAGTATTTT. Its translation: CASSEGAGGTTDTQYF.

In its sample, this clonotype was seen many times. The J gene is TRBJ2-3, the V gene TRBV9; D unclear. Germline V gives CDR1 SGDLS, CDR2 YYNGEE. The CDR3 is 16 residues long. Trimming shortened V by 4 bases and J by 3 bases, and 18 bases separated the two germline ends. In nucleotides, the CDR3 is TGTGCCAGCAGCTTGAGTGGCGGAATTCGGACAGATACGCAGTATTTT. Encoded protein: CASSLSGGIRTDTQYF. The full variable domain, its missing parts supplied by reference TRBV9 and TRBJ2-3, is DSGVTQTPKHLITATGQRVTLRCSPRSGDLSVYWYQQSLDQGLQFLIQYYNGEERAKGNILERFSAQQFPDLHSELNLSSLELGDSALYFCASSLSGGIRTDTQYFGPGTRLTVL.

This clonotype was detected many times. The V gene is TRBV20-1, the J gene TRBJ2-3, with a weak D call TRBD2 (6 bases). Between the trimmed V and J ends, which lost 6 bases and 4 bases, there was a span of 8 bases. Germline V CDR1 and CDR2: DFQATT, SNEGSKA (reference sequence). The CDR3 sequence is 11 residues long. The chain's CDR3 is CSAGGADTQYF. The CDR3 coding sequence is TGCAGTGCGGGCGGGGCAGATACGCAGTATTTT.

In its sample, this clonotype was seen many times. The J gene is TRBJ2-7, the V gene TRBV4-1; D possibly uses TRBD1 or TRBD2 (5 bases each). Germline-derived CDR1 and CDR2 are MGHRA and YSYEKL. Trimming left V 3 bases short and J 8 bases short, with 14 bases between. The CDR3 runs 13 residues. The CDR3 protein is CASSHLISGQQYF. CDR3 DNA: TGCGCCAGCAGCCACCTCATATCGGGGCAGCAGTACTTC.